A single sample is the source of the 32 T cell receptor beta chains below, sequenced in a study of blood T cell repertoires in COVID-19. The repertoire was sequenced with immunoSEQ multiplex PCR; TCRdb's copy has only in-frame clones and lacks some. The sample shows about 40,000 clones, roughly nine tenths of them seen only once. The sequenced sample was peripheral blood. The receptors were gathered from a man aged 45-60 years in a cohort sampled during active COVID-19.

V is TRBV6-5 and J is TRBJ2-1, with D perhaps TRBD2 (5 bases). The germline V gene has CDR1 MNHEY and CDR2 SVGAGI. This CDR3 is 13 amino acids long. V was pared by 5 bases and J by 5 bases, with 10 bases between. The CDR3 nucleotides read TGTGCCAGCAGTCCCGGGGATAACAATGAGCAGTTCTTC. It yields the protein CASSPGDNNEQFF.

The V gene is TRBV27, the J gene TRBJ1-1; perhaps TRBD1 as D (6 bases). The CDR3 spans 14 residues. Trimming pared 0 bases from V and 5 bases from J, leaving 10 bases between. Per germline, CDR1 MNHEY and CDR2 SMNVEV (reference sequence). The CDR3 bases are TGTGCCAGCAGTTTATCGCTAACAGGGACTGAAGCTTTCTTT. Its protein is CASSLSLTGTEAFF.

This rearrangement joins TRBV11-3 to TRBJ2-3; weak D call: TRBD1 (7 bases). Trimming left V 4 bases short and J 2 bases short, with 16 bases between. CDR3 length: 16 amino acids. Germline CDR1 and CDR2: SGHNT and YENEEA. CDR3 sequence: CASSSAPGGNTDTQYF. CDR3 nucleotide sequence: TGTGCCAGCAGCTCAGCCCCAGGGGGGAACACAGATACGCAGTATTTT.

V is TRBV4-1 and J is TRBJ2-1; D call uncertain. Germline CDR1 MGHRA, CDR2 YSYEKL. CDR3 size: 11 residues. V dropped 6 bases and J dropped 8 bases, with 8 bases sitting between them. The CDR3 DNA sequence: TGCGCCAGCAGTCGTTCCTATGAGCAGTTCTTC. Translation: CASSRSYEQFF.

The chain carries TRBV5-1 and TRBJ2-5; D is unclear. This CDR3 is 14 amino acids long. V gave up 0 bases and J gave up 0 bases, with 6 bases separating them. From germline, CDR1 is SGHRS and CDR2 YFSETQ. The CDR3 region is CASSLAHNQETQYF. CDR3 in DNA: TGCGCCAGCAGCTTGGCGCACAACCAAGAGACCCAGTACTTC. The full variable domain, completed using reference TRBV5-1 and TRBJ2-5, is KAGVTQTPRYLIKTRGQQVTLSCSPISGHRSVSWYQQTPGQGLQFLFEYFSETQRNKGNFPGRFSGRQFSNSRSEMNVSTLELGDSALYLCASSLAHNQETQYFGPGTRLLVL.

The V and J genes are TRBV7-8 and TRBJ1-2; a weak D match, TRBD1 (6 bases). V lost 5 bases to trimming and J lost 0 bases, with 16 bases between them. The CDR3 extends over 16 amino acids. The germline CDR1 and CDR2 sequences are SGHVS and FQNEAQ. The CDR3 here is CASSPETGTANYGYTF. The CDR3 bases are TGTGCCAGCAGCCCAGAGACAGGAACCGCTAACTATGGCTACACCTTC.

J is TRBJ2-5 and V is TRBV30; D is unclear. Trimming took 3 bases from V and 1 from J, leaving 9 bases between them. This CDR3 comprises 13 residues. The germline CDR1 and CDR2 sequences are GTSNPN and SVGIG (reference sequence). The DNA of the CDR3 is TGTGCCTGGAGAATGGAGATCCAAGAGACCCAGTACTTC. Translating it yields CAWRMEIQETQYF.

V and J are TRBV3-1 (or the pseudogene TRBV3-2) and TRBJ2-5; weak D call: TRBD1 (5 bases). Germline-derived CDR1 and CDR2 are LGHDT and YNNKEL (reference sequence). Trimming took 1 base from V and 0 from J, leaving 15 bases between them. The CDR3 runs to 17 residues. CDR3 residues: CASSQGVGAEYQETQYF. The CDR3 DNA reads TGTGCCAGCAGCCAAGGGGTTGGGGCAGAGTACCAAGAGACCCAGTACTTC.

The chain has TRBV4-1 and TRBJ2-1; TRBD2 matches 7 bases. The CDR3 is 17 residues long. Germline CDR1 is MGHRA and CDR2 is YSYEKL. V was pared by 3 bases and J by 2 bases, with 10 bases of the junction left unmatched. CDR3 nucleotide sequence: TGCGCCAGCAGCCATGCCTCGGGGCGGGGGACCTACAATGAGCAGTTCTTC. Its translation is CASSHASGRGTYNEQFF.

The V gene is TRBV5-4, the J gene TRBJ2-3; D is unclear. Trimming left V 4 bases short and J 4 bases short, with 10 bases between. Germline V gene lookup returns CDR1 SGHNT and CDR2 YYREEE (reference sequence). The CDR3 is 13 amino acids. CDR3 loop: CASSPGSPDTQYF. The CDR3 region has the DNA TGTGCCAGCAGCCCTGGCTCTCCAGATACGCAGTATTTT.

The rearrangement uses TRBV19 and TRBJ2-5; 12 nucleotides agree with TRBD2. The CDR3 runs to 15 residues. Germline V gives CDR1 LNHDA, CDR2 SQIVND (reference sequence). J was trimmed by 2 bases and V by 5 bases; bases with no gene match: 3. CDR3: CASSPGTSGQETQYF. The CDR3 DNA reads TGTGCCAGTAGTCCGGGGACTAGCGGGCAAGAGACCCAGTACTTC. The full variable domain, completed using reference TRBV19 and TRBJ2-5, is DGGITQSPKYLFRKEGQNVTLSCEQNLNHDAMYWYRQDPGQGLRLIYYSQIVNDFQKGDIAEGYSVSREKKESFPLTVTSAQKNPTAFYLCASSPGTSGQETQYFGPGTRLLVL.

Only a few counts were recorded for this clone. The V gene is TRBV10-1, the J gene TRBJ2-7; D perhaps matches TRBD1 (6 bases). Germline CDR1 and CDR2: WNHNN and SYGVQD (reference sequence). Trimming shortened V by 6 bases and J by 2 bases, and 17 bases separated the two germline ends. The CDR3 spans 15 residues. In DNA, the CDR3 is TGCGCCAGCAGCTCGTCAGACAGGCATCCCTACGAGCAGTACTTC. Translating it yields CASSSSDRHPYEQYF.

The chain combines TRBV2 with TRBJ1-3; D perhaps matches TRBD1 (6 bases). The CDR3 runs 14 residues. With 7 bases removed from V and 0 bases from J, the gap between germline ends came to 10 bases. CDR1 is SNHLY and CDR2 is FYNNEI in the germline V gene. The CDR3 region has the DNA TGTGCCAGCACCGGGACATCCTCTGGAAACACCATATATTTT. This encodes CASTGTSSGNTIYF. Looking up the rest from reference TRBV2 and TRBJ1-3 gives the full variable domain: EPEVTQTPSHQVTQMGQEVILRCVPISNHLYFYWYRQILGQKVEFLVSFYNNEISEKSEIFDDQFSVERPDGSNFTLKIRSTKLEDSAMYFCASTGTSSGNTIYFGEGSWLTVV.

The chain's CDR3 is CASSIIGTGNYEQYF. In nucleotides, the CDR3 is TGTGCCAGTAGTATTATAGGGACAGGGAACTACGAGCAGTACTTC. This chain joins TRBV19 and TRBJ2-7, with TRBD1 identical over 9 bases. The CDR3 loop spans 15 amino acids. Germline V CDR1 and CDR2: LNHDA, SQIVND (reference sequence). Losses at the gene ends were 3 bases for V and 3 bases for J; bases not matched to a gene: 6.

Only one count was recorded for this clone. V gene TRBV5-6 combines with J gene TRBJ1-2; the match to TRBD1 covers 12 bases. This CDR3 contains 15 residues. V lost 4 bases, J lost 8 bases, and 9 bases stayed unmatched. Per germline, CDR1 SGHDT and CDR2 YYEEEE. CDR3 nucleotides: TGTGCCAGCAGCATTCTGCCCGGGACAGGGGGCGGCTACACCTTC. It is translated as CASSILPGTGGGYTF. The full variable domain, with the rest looked up from reference TRBV5-6 and TRBJ1-2, is DAGVTQSPTHLIKTRGQQVTLRCSPKSGHDTVSWYQQALGQGPQFIFQYYEEEERQRGNFPDRFSGHQFPNYSSELNVNALLLGDSALYLCASSILPGTGGGYTFGSGTRLTVV.

The chain joins TRBV20-1 to TRBJ1-1; no clear D gene. CDR3 length equals 13 residues. Per the germline V gene, CDR1 is DFQATT and CDR2 is SNEGSKA (reference sequence). Trimming cost V 3 bases and J 6 bases, with 14 bases left between them. The CDR3 protein is CSASFPGSAEAFF. The DNA of the CDR3 is TGCAGTGCTAGTTTCCCGGGAAGCGCTGAAGCTTTCTTT.

The gene calls are TRBV19 and TRBJ1-1; no clear D. The length of the CDR3 is 14 residues. The V end lost 3 bases, the J end lost 0 bases, and 8 bases lay between the germline ends. Germline CDR1 LNHDA, CDR2 SQIVND (reference sequence). The CDR3 reads CASSISVMNTEAFF. CDR3 DNA sequence: TGTGCCAGTAGTATTTCAGTTATGAACACTGAAGCTTTCTTT. Full variable domain (missing parts from reference TRBV19 and TRBJ1-1): DGGITQSPKYLFRKEGQNVTLSCEQNLNHDAMYWYRQDPGQGLRLIYYSQIVNDFQKGDIAEGYSVSREKKESFPLTVTSAQKNPTAFYLCASSISVMNTEAFFGQGTRLTVV.

Within the sample, this clone is large. The J gene is TRBJ2-6, the V gene TRBV28; 7 bases match TRBD1. Germline V gene lookup returns CDR1 MDHEN and CDR2 SYDVKM. Trimming took 2 bases from V and 2 from J; bases not matched to a gene: 18. The CDR3 runs 21 residues. The CDR3, as DNA: TGTGCCAGCAGTTTAAGGGTAATTGAGACAGGGCCTTTGCCTGGGGCCAACGTCCTGACTTTC. Its translation is CASSLRVIETGPLPGANVLTF.

CDR3 nucleotides: TGCGCCAGCAGCGAGTCGGGGGGCTCAGATACGCAGTATTTT. Its translation is CASSESGGSDTQYF. This chain uses TRBV4-3 with TRBJ2-3; weak D call: TRBD2 (7 bases). V was pared by 5 bases and J by 4 bases, with 13 bases between. Germline V gene lookup returns CDR1 LGHNA and CDR2 YSLEER. The CDR3 has 14 residues.

The rearrangement links TRBV9 to TRBJ2-5, with TRBD2 matching over 8 bases. This CDR3 is built from 17 residues. Germline loops: CDR1 SGDLS, CDR2 YYNGEE. V trimming: 3 bases; J trimming: 6 bases; junction bases outside the gene matches: 16. CDR3 residues: CASSAGFDGGVWQTQYF. For the CDR3, the DNA is TGTGCCAGCAGCGCTGGATTCGACGGGGGGGTGTGGCAGACCCAGTACTTC. Variable domain in full (rest from reference TRBV9 and TRBJ2-5): DSGVTQTPKHLITATGQRVTLRCSPRSGDLSVYWYQQSLDQGLQFLIQYYNGEERAKGNILERFSAQQFPDLHSELNLSSLELGDSALYFCASSAGFDGGVWQTQYFGPGTRLLVL.

V is TRBV6-5 and J is TRBJ1-5; D possibly corresponds to TRBD1 (6 bases). The CDR3 has 15 amino acids. V was cut by 0 bases and J by 8 bases, with 14 bases left in between. Germline assignment: CDR1 MNHEY and CDR2 SVGAGI. CDR3 in amino acids: CASSYSTGSGEPQHF. The CDR3 nucleotides read TGTGCCAGCAGTTACTCTACAGGGTCTGGGGAGCCCCAGCATTTT.

The V gene is TRBV11-3, the J gene TRBJ2-5, with D perhaps matching TRBD1 (6 bases). With 5 bases removed from V and 1 base from J, the gap between germline ends came to 14 bases. Germline-derived CDR1 and CDR2 are SGHNT and YENEEA. This CDR3 spans 15 amino acids. The CDR3 coding sequence is TGTGCCAGCAGCGCCCGGACAGTTCCCCAAGAGACCCAGTACTTC. This sequence encodes CASSARTVPQETQYF.

The chain couples TRBV1 to TRBJ2-1; the table's D call, TRBD2, was not checked against the DNA. TRBV1 is a pseudogene. There are 15 residues in the CDR3. The CDR3: CTSSQDHVTWCKQFF. The CDR3 DNA reads TGCACCAGCAGCCAAGATCACGTAACTTGGTGCAAGCAGTTCTTC.

This clone was observed a handful of times. The chain joins TRBV7-6 to TRBJ1-1, with D hard to call. The ends were cut back, 6 bases at V and 1 base at J, with 12 bases in the middle. This CDR3 region has 14 residues. Per the germline V gene, CDR1 is SGHVS and CDR2 is FNYEAQ. CDR3 loop: CASRTAPRNTEAFF. In nucleotides, the CDR3 is TGTGCCAGCAGAACCGCACCGAGGAACACTGAAGCTTTCTTT.

This clone came up once. The V gene is TRBV6-5, the J gene TRBJ2-5; 9 nucleotides line up with TRBD1. V was clipped by 2 bases and J by 0 bases; unmatched bases: 1. The CDR3 spans 15 residues. CDR1 and CDR2 from the germline V gene are MNHEY and SVGAGI. CDR3 in DNA: TGTGCCAGCAGTTACACAGGGGGCTACCAAGAGACCCAGTACTTC. Protein: CASSYTGGYQETQYF.

Turning to this clone: One junction end disagrees with the germline gene, perhaps due to a read error. V usage is TRBV13 and J usage is TRBJ2-1; TRBD2 matches at 12 bases. Germline assignment: CDR1 PRHDT and CDR2 FYEKMQ (reference sequence). There are 18 residues in the CDR3. This CDR3 reads CASSLGLAGPLLGDEQFF. The CDR3 region has the DNA TGTGCCAGCAGCCTAGGACTAGCGGGACCGTTGCTGGGGGATGAGCAGTTCTTC.

The V call is TRBV7-2, the J call TRBJ2-3; the D gene is possibly TRBD1 (6 bases). Germline V CDR1 and CDR2: SGHTA, FQGNSA. With 0 bases removed from V and 0 bases from J, the gap between germline ends came to 10 bases. This CDR3 region has 16 residues. CDR3 bases: TGTGCCAGCAGCTTAGCGTGGACAGCTAGCACAGATACGCAGTATTTT. Protein: CASSLAWTASTDTQYF.

The chain combines TRBV10-3 with TRBJ2-5, with TRBD2 matching over 9 bases. Germline V gene sequence: CDR1 ENHRY, CDR2 SYGVKD. The CDR3 runs to 17 residues. V lost 2 bases, J lost 3 bases, and 10 bases stayed unmatched. The CDR3 region is CAISEGVAGETKETQYF. The CDR3 nucleotides are TGTGCCATCAGTGAGGGAGTAGCGGGGGAGACTAAAGAGACCCAGTACTTC.

This chain uses TRBV5-1 with TRBJ2-2; perhaps TRBD2 as D (5 bases). Germline-derived CDR1 and CDR2 are SGHRS and YFSETQ. V was pared by 0 bases and J by 4 bases, with 13 bases between. CDR3 length: 16 residues. The CDR3 sequence: CASSLGPGIGTGELFF. The CDR3, as DNA: TGCGCCAGCAGCTTGGGTCCGGGGATTGGCACCGGGGAGCTGTTTTTT.

The V and J genes are TRBV19 and TRBJ2-5, with TRBD2 as a possible D gene (5 bases). V lost 3 bases, J lost 7 bases, and 15 bases lay in between. This CDR3 comprises 14 residues. Germline V gene lookup returns CDR1 LNHDA and CDR2 SQIVND (reference sequence). The chain's CDR3 is CASSISGSGGTQYF. Here the CDR3 DNA reads TGTGCCAGTAGTATTAGTGGGAGTGGTGGGACCCAGTACTTC.

The chain couples TRBV6-6 to TRBJ2-7; TRBD1 is a possible D gene (7 bases). CDR1 is MNHNY and CDR2 is SVGAGI in the germline V gene (reference sequence). V lost 0 bases and J lost 3, with 12 bases in between. The CDR3 runs 15 residues. The CDR3 bases are TGTGCCAGCAGTTACTCTCGACAGGGAGGCTACGAGCAGTACTTC. Translating it yields CASSYSRQGGYEQYF.

The rearrangement joins TRBV19 to TRBJ2-3; 8 bases line up with TRBD2. Per germline, CDR1 LNHDA and CDR2 SQIVND (reference sequence). The CDR3 covers 15 residues. V shed 2 bases, J shed 4 bases, and the junction held 5 bases outside the gene matches. Here the CDR3 reads CASSIRGGHADTQYF. DNA of the CDR3: TGTGCCAGTAGTATACGGGGGGGTCACGCAGATACGCAGTATTTT.